This is a list of T cell receptor beta chains from one sample in a study of cytomegalovirus exposure and HLA in healthy donors. Produced via immunoSEQ multiplex PCR; TCRdb's table is partial and in-frame only. The sample records roughly 120,000 clones, roughly 9.9% being singletons. Sequenced material: PBMCs. The source is a man under 40 in good health and CMV-seronegative. Each CDR3 is given with its conserved first and last residue. Fields, in order: V gene, J gene, CDR3 protein.

v_call: TRBV5-5; j_call: TRBJ2-7; cdr3_aa: CASSLVGRSYEQYF
v_call: TRBV5-6; j_call: TRBJ1-5; cdr3_aa: CASRKQGASSNQPQHF
v_call: TRBV5-6; j_call: TRBJ2-4; cdr3_aa: CASSLIADKAKNIQYF
v_call: TRBV13; j_call: TRBJ2-7; cdr3_aa: CASRDRGLAYDEQYF
v_call: TRBV19; j_call: TRBJ1-5; cdr3_aa: CASSTLDRTQRWSQHF
v_call: TRBV19; j_call: TRBJ1-5; cdr3_aa: CASSIDSSNQPQHF
v_call: TRBV5-1; j_call: TRBJ2-2; cdr3_aa: CASSSQVPPNTGELFF
v_call: TRBV19; j_call: TRBJ1-5; cdr3_aa: CASSTPGSSNQPQHF
v_call: TRBV29-1; j_call: TRBJ2-5; cdr3_aa: CSVEEGLVETQYF
v_call: TRBV29-1; j_call: TRBJ2-7; cdr3_aa: CSVSRGGVGEQYF
v_call: TRBV7-9; j_call: TRBJ2-7; cdr3_aa: CASKGSGRAYEQYF
v_call: TRBV27; j_call: TRBJ2-3; cdr3_aa: CASSSTGEAGNTQYF
v_call: TRBV28; j_call: TRBJ1-2; cdr3_aa: CASSLADRGYGYTF
v_call: TRBV7-9; j_call: TRBJ2-7; cdr3_aa: CASSLGLAKHEQYF
v_call: TRBV27; j_call: TRBJ1-1; cdr3_aa: CASSQYRDDGTEAFF
v_call: TRBV6-6; j_call: TRBJ2-3; cdr3_aa: CASSYGLSFTDTQYF
v_call: TRBV11-2; j_call: TRBJ2-5; cdr3_aa: CASSAGSQETQYF
v_call: TRBV27; j_call: TRBJ2-6; cdr3_aa: CASTSGGDSLSSGANVLTF
v_call: TRBV7-9; j_call: TRBJ1-5; cdr3_aa: CASSLGRGGDSNQPQHF
v_call: TRBV21-1; j_call: TRBJ1-2; cdr3_aa: CASSRRQEEDYGYTF
v_call: TRBV19; j_call: TRBJ2-3; cdr3_aa: CASSTGQGRDTQYF
v_call: TRBV2; j_call: TRBJ1-2; cdr3_aa: CASNADRGHYGYTF
v_call: TRBV19; j_call: TRBJ1-1; cdr3_aa: CASNREGFGGIEAFF
v_call: TRBV4-1; j_call: TRBJ1-2; cdr3_aa: CASSQGQGFDYGYTF
v_call: TRBV13; j_call: TRBJ2-2; cdr3_aa: CASSFQGRDTGELFF
v_call: TRBV18; j_call: TRBJ1-1; cdr3_aa: CASSLGSTEAFF
v_call: TRBV19; j_call: TRBJ2-1; cdr3_aa: CASRLYNEQFF
v_call: TRBV28; j_call: TRBJ2-2; cdr3_aa: CASSNTGITGELFF
v_call: TRBV5-1; j_call: TRBJ2-1; cdr3_aa: CASSIGDLANNEQFF
v_call: TRBV7-9; j_call: TRBJ1-6; cdr3_aa: CASSSTGQGANSPLHF
v_call: TRBV7-9; j_call: TRBJ2-1; cdr3_aa: CASSLLRGMDEQFF
v_call: TRBV18; j_call: TRBJ1-4; cdr3_aa: CASSPNPGTGSEKLFF
v_call: TRBV5-1; j_call: TRBJ2-5; cdr3_aa: CASSLVGQGETQYF
v_call: TRBV19; j_call: TRBJ2-7; cdr3_aa: CASSIETGYSYEQYF
v_call: TRBV28; j_call: TRBJ2-3; cdr3_aa: CASSSTRLAGFTDTQYF